The rows below give T cell receptor beta chains drawn from one sample of a study of graft-versus-host responses after intestinal transplantation. These receptors are not linked to any known antigen. Clones were read by immunoSEQ multiplex PCR, and TCRdb kept only the in-frame ones, dropping some. Found here are around 100,000 clones, roughly 90% of them singletons; the top ten hold more than 0.75%. The sample here was unstimulated CD4+ T cells sorted from spleen or lymph node cells, taken before transplant. The origin of the receptors is a human donor who was the organ donor for an intestinal transplant. CDR3s include the opening cysteine and the closing phenylalanine or tryptophan. The D gene is left open where the match is weak. Clone size is stated in some rows and not others, as once, few, many or a class when expanded.

clone_size	v_call	j_call	d_call	cdr3_nt	cdr3_aa
NA	TRBV10-3	TRBJ1-4	NA	TGTGCCATCAGTGACACCCGTGGAGAAAAACTGTTTTTT	CAISDTRGEKLFF
NA	TRBV6-1	TRBJ1-1	NA	TGTGCCAGCAACCAGGCGTGGGCTTTCTTT	CASNQAWAFF
NA	TRBV5-1	TRBJ2-2	NA	TGCGCCAGCAGCTTCCCCGGGGCGAACACCGGGGAGCTGTTTTTT	CASSFPGANTGELFF
NA	TRBV6-1	TRBJ2-7	NA	TGTGCCCTACGTACAAAGGCCGTCTCCGAGCAGTACTTC	CALRTKAVSEQYF
NA	TRBV5-6	TRBJ1-6	NA	TGTGCCAGCAGCAGCCGGGACGGTAATTCACCCCTCCACTTT	CASSSRDGNSPLHF
few	TRBV4-2	TRBJ1-4	NA	TGTGCCAGCAGCCAAGCAGGGGTAGAGGAAAAACTGTTTTTT	CASSQAGVEEKLFF
NA	TRBV5-6	TRBJ1-1	TRBD1	TGTGCCAGCAGCCCTGGGACAGGGTGGGGGAACACTGAAGCTTTCTTT	CASSPGTGWGNTEAFF
once	TRBV19	TRBJ2-7	NA	TGTGCCAGTAGTATTGGGGCAGAGAGCTCCTACGAGCAGTACTTC	CASSIGAESSYEQYF
NA	TRBV19	TRBJ1-2	NA	TGTGCCAGTACCCTTAAGGGAGGGAACAGAGATATCAACTATGGCTACACCTTC	CASTLKGGNRDINYGYTF
NA	TRBV6-4	TRBJ2-1	NA	TGTGCCAGCAGTGAAGACAGCGAGGTTGATGAGCAGTTCTTC	CASSEDSEVDEQFF
NA	TRBV28	TRBJ1-6	NA	TGTGCCAGCAGTATTCAGGGGAGTAATTCACCCCTCCACTTT	CASSIQGSNSPLHF
NA	TRBV28	TRBJ1-6	NA	TGTGCCAGCAGAGCATCAGGCGGAGGTTATAATTCACCCCTCCACTTT	CASRASGGGYNSPLHF
NA	TRBV5-8	TRBJ2-7	TRBD1	TGTGCCAGCAGCTTGGTTTTCGGGACAGGGGGTAACGAGCAGTACTTC	CASSLVFGTGGNEQYF
NA	TRBV10-3	TRBJ1-5	TRBD1	TGTGCCATCAATGACAGGGAAGGTCAGCCCCAGCATTTT	CAINDREGQPQHF
few	TRBV6-5	TRBJ2-7	NA	TGTGCCAGCAACCGAGGCCCTACCTACGAGCAGTACTTC	CASNRGPTYEQYF
NA	TRBV23-1	TRBJ1-2	NA	TGCGCCAGCAGCCCCCCCCTTTTGTATGGCTACACCTTC	CASSPPLLYGYTF
once	TRBV5-1	TRBJ1-4	NA	TGCGCCAGCAGCCGGGGACCAGCGGATGAAAAACTGTTTTTT	CASSRGPADEKLFF
NA	TRBV4-2	TRBJ2-5	TRBD2	TGTGCCAGCAGACGGACTAGCGGGGGCGGGGAGACCCAGTACTTC	CASRRTSGGGETQYF
few	TRBV27	TRBJ1-2	NA	TGTGCCAGCAGTTTGAGGGGGGGTAACTATGGCTACACCTTC	CASSLRGGNYGYTF
NA	TRBV30	TRBJ1-3	NA	TGTGCCTGGAGTGGTATTCGGACACCACTTGGAAACACCATATATTTT	CAWSGIRTPLGNTIYF
NA	TRBV28	TRBJ2-6	NA	TGTGCCAGCAGTTTATCGCGCGGGTCTGGGGCCAACGTCCTGACTTTC	CASSLSRGSGANVLTF
NA	TRBV6-5	TRBJ2-6	NA	TGTGCCAGCAGTTCACAAGGCTCTGGGGCCAACGTCCTGACTTTC	CASSSQGSGANVLTF
NA	TRBV10-3	TRBJ1-5	NA	TGTGCCATCAGTTCTGACCGTAGCAATCAGCCCCAGCATTTT	CAISSDRSNQPQHF
NA	TRBV29-1	TRBJ1-1	NA	TGCAGCGCGGCCGAGAACACTGAAGCTTTCTTT	CSAAENTEAFF
NA	TRBV2	TRBJ2-7	TRBD2	TGTGCCAGCAGTGTCCAGCGGGGGGGCCTATACGAGCAGTACTTC	CASSVQRGGLYEQYF
NA	TRBV4-2	TRBJ2-3	TRBD2	TGTGCCAGCAGCCAAGTTGGCGGGGGGAGCACAGATACGCAGTATTTT	CASSQVGGGSTDTQYF
NA	TRBV11-2	TRBJ2-3	TRBD1	TGTGCCAGCAGCTTAACGGACAGGGGGCGCACAGATACGCAGTATTTT	CASSLTDRGRTDTQYF
NA	TRBV15	TRBJ2-7	TRBD2	TGTGCCACCAGCAGAGAACCTAGCGGGGTCTACGAGCAGTACTTC	CATSREPSGVYEQYF